Below, 6 T cell receptor beta chains from the same sample are listed, as sequenced in a study of blood T cell repertoires in COVID-19. The method was immunoSEQ multiplex PCR; TCRdb's version includes in-frame clones alone and lacks a portion of them. This table has about 160,000 clones, roughly 82% appearing once. Sequenced sample: peripheral blood. The receptor source for this set is a woman in her thirties or forties with COVID-19, enrolled during active disease.

The chain combines TRBV6-5 with TRBJ1-4; 8 bases agree with TRBD1. Trimming cost V 5 bases and J 11 bases; bases outside gene matches: 7. The CDR3 sequence is 13 residues long. Germline loops: CDR1 MNHEY, CDR2 SVGAGI. CDR3 nucleotides: TGTGCCAGCAGTCCCTTGACAGGGGAGAAACTGTTTTTT. Translated: CASSPLTGEKLFF.

V and J are TRBV7-8 and TRBJ2-2; tentatively, D is TRBD1 (5 bases). V lost 5 bases and J 2 bases, leaving 12 bases between the germline ends. This CDR3 spans 15 amino acids. The V gene's germline CDR1 is SGHVS and CDR2 FQNEAQ. The CDR3 sequence is CASSRQKPNTGELFF. The CDR3 DNA reads TGTGCCAGCAGCCGACAGAAACCCAACACCGGGGAGCTGTTTTTT. Looking up the rest from reference TRBV7-8 and TRBJ2-2 gives the full variable domain: GAGVSQSPRYKVAKRGQDVALRCDPISGHVSLFWYQQALGQGPEFLTYFQNEAQLDKSGLPSDRFFAERPEGSVSTLKIQRTQQEDSAVYLCASSRQKPNTGELFFGEGSRLTVL.

The chain couples TRBV2 to TRBJ2-1; D not certain. The CDR3 covers 14 residues. CDR1 SNHLY and CDR2 FYNNEI come from the germline V gene. The V end lost 7 bases, the J end lost 5 bases, and 15 bases lay between the germline ends. The CDR3 region has the DNA TGTGCCAGCACTCCCTCATGGGCCCACAATGAGCAGTTCTTC. The encoded protein is CASTPSWAHNEQFF.

The chain joins TRBV20-1 to TRBJ2-3, with D hard to call. With 5 bases removed from V and 3 bases from J, the gap between germline ends came to 6 bases. There are 11 residues in the CDR3. Germline V gene lookup returns CDR1 DFQATT and CDR2 SNEGSKA (reference sequence). The CDR3 region is CSAPLTDTQYF. CDR3 nucleotide sequence: TGCAGTGCTCCTTTAACAGATACGCAGTATTTT.

Turning to this clone: The same CDR3 can be traced to other DNA sequences in this sample. The gene calls are TRBV12-3 or TRBV12-4 and TRBJ1-1; D unclear. The CDR3 sequence is 13 residues long. Trimming left V 3 bases short and J 1 base short, with 6 bases between. The CDR3 sequence is CASSFGGNTEAFF. The CDR3 nucleotides are TGTGCCAGCAGTTTTGGCGGGAACACTGAAGCTTTCTTT.

The V and J genes are TRBV19 and TRBJ2-2, with TRBD1 identical over 11 bases. Unmatched junction bases numbered 5, after V lost 5 bases and J lost 6 bases. The CDR3 is 15 residues long. Per germline, CDR1 LNHDA and CDR2 SQIVND (reference sequence). In DNA, the CDR3 is TGTGCCAGTAGTCCCCCGGGACAGGGGGCCGGGGAGCTGTTTTTT. Protein product: CASSPPGQGAGELFF.